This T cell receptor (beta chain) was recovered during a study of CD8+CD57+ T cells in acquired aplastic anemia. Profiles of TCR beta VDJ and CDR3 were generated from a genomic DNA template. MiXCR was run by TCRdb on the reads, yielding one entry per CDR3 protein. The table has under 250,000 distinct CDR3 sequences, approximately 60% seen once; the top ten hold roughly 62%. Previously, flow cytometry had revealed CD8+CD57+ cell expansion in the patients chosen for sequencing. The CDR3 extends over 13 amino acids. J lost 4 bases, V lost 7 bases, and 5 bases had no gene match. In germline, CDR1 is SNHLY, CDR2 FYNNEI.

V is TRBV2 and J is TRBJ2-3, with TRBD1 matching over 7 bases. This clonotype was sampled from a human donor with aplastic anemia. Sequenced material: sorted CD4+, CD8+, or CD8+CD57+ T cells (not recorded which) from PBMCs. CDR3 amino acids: CASNGQAPDTQYF. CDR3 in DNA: TGTGCCAGCAACGGACAGGCCCCAGATACGCAGTATTTT.